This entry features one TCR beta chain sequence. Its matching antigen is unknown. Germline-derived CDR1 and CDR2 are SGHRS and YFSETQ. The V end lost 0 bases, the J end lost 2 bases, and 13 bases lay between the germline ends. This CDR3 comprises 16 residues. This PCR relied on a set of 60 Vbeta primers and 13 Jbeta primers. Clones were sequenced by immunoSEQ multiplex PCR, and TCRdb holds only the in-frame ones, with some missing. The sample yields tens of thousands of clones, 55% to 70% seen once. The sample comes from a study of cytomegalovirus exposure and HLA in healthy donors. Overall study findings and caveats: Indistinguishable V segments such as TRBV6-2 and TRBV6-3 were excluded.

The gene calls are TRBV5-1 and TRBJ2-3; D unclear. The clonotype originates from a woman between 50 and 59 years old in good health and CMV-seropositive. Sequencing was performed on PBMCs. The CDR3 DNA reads TGCGCCAGCAGCTTGGCTACCAACCCCAACACAGATACGCAGTATTTT. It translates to CASSLATNPNTDTQYF.